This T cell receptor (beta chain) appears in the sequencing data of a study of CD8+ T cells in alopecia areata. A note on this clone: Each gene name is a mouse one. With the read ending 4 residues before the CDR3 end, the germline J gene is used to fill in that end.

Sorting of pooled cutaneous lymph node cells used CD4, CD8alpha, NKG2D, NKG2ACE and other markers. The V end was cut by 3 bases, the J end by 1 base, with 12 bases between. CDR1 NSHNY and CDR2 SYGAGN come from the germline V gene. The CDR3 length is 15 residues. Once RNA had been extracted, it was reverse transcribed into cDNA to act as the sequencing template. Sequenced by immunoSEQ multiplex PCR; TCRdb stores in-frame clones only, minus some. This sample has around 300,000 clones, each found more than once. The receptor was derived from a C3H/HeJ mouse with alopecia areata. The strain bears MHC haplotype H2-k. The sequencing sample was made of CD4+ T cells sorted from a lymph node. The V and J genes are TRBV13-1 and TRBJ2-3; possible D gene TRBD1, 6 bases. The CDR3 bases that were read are TGTGCCAGCAGTGGCAACAGGGCGGGTGCAGAA. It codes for CASSGNRAGAE. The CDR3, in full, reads CASSGNRAGAETLYF.